The 22 T cell receptor beta chains below come from one sample, sequenced in a study of molecular identifiers for immune sequencing clone quantification. From the PCR reads, TCRdb called clonotypes with MiXCR, one entry per CDR3 protein. This table has about 510,000 distinct CDR3 sequences, 20% to 25% appearing once. Sequencing was performed on naive CD8+ T cells from blood, with Jurkat cell RNA spiked in. Subset here: FACS-sorted CD8+CD4-CCR7+CD45RA+ naive T cells. The source is a human donor in good health. Some libraries in this study had Jurkat cell RNA spiked in.

This clonotype was detected a few times. Compared with germline, one end of the junction differs, possibly owing to a read error. The gene calls are TRBV29-1 and TRBJ2-5; D may be TRBD1 (5 bases). The CDR3 covers 13 residues. Germline V gene sequence: CDR1 SQVTM, CDR2 ANQGSEA. As DNA, the CDR3 is TGCAGCGTTGATGTAGCAGGGCAAGAGACCCAGTGCTTC. Residues: CSVDVAGQETQCF.

Only a few counts were recorded for this clonotype. The gene calls are TRBV9 and TRBJ2-3; 7 bases line up with TRBD2. CDR3 length: 14 residues. J gave up 4 bases and V 3 bases, and 5 bases lay outside the gene matches. Germline CDR1 is SGDLS and CDR2 is YYNGEE. For the CDR3, the DNA is TGTGCCAGCAGCGCGCTCGGACTAGCAGATACGCAGTATTTT. Translation gives CASSALGLADTQYF.

The table lists this clonotype with a few counts. One end of the junction is discordant with germline, which a read error may explain. The CDR3 protein is CVSSEQTGGRTEAFF. The CDR3 bases are TGTGTCAGCAGCGAACAGACAGGGGGTCGAACTGAAGCTTTCTTT. The rearrangement links TRBV9 to TRBJ1-1; 9 positions agree with TRBD1. Germline CDR1 is SGDLS and CDR2 is YYNGEE. The CDR3 contains 15 residues.

There are a few counts of this clonotype. This chain uses TRBV27 with TRBJ1-1; tentative D call: TRBD1 (6 bases). The CDR3 loop spans 15 amino acids. Germline-derived CDR1 and CDR2 are MNHEY and SMNVEV (reference sequence). With 3 bases removed from V and 0 bases from J, the gap between germline ends came to 11 bases. DNA of the CDR3: TGTGCCAGCAGTTTGTCAGGGGTCCTGAACACTGAAGCTTTCTTT. It specifies CASSLSGVLNTEAFF.

About this clonotype: One end of the junction is discordant with germline, which a read error may explain. The rearrangement links TRBV4-3 to TRBJ2-7, with 10 bases aligning to TRBD1. Germline lookup yields CDR1 LGHNA and CDR2 YSLEER. The CDR3 sequence is 18 residues long. This CDR3 is CAISQETMLGTGAYEQYF. The CDR3 DNA follows: TGCGCCATCAGCCAAGAGACCATGTTGGGGACAGGGGCCTACGAGCAGTACTTC.

This clonotype was seen ten or more times. The chain uses TRBV29-1 and TRBJ1-4; 7 bases agree with TRBD1. The length of the CDR3 is 12 residues. The germline gives CDR1 SQVTM, CDR2 ANQGSEA. Germline trimming cut 5 bases from V and 8 bases from J; bases unmatched to any gene: 5. CDR3 DNA: TGCAGCGTTAGGGGGCTCGGGGAAAAACTGTTTTTT. Amino acid sequence: CSVRGLGEKLFF.

This clonotype was counted many times. The chain couples TRBV2 to TRBJ2-5; 10 bases match TRBD2. The CDR3 is 15 amino acids. Germline assignment: CDR1 SNHLY and CDR2 FYNNEI. The trim removed 8 bases at V and 5 bases at J, leaving 11 bases unmatched. The CDR3 loop reads CASGTSAVSPETQYF. CDR3 coding DNA: TGTGCCAGCGGGACTAGCGCCGTGTCTCCCGAGACCCAGTACTTC.

Only a few counts were recorded for this clonotype. J is TRBJ2-7 and V is TRBV4-3, with 11 nucleotides matching TRBD2. Germline V gene sequence: CDR1 LGHNA, CDR2 YSLEER. This CDR3 contains 16 residues. The trim removed 1 base at V and 4 bases at J, leaving 6 bases unmatched. In DNA, the CDR3 is TGCGCCAGCAGCCAAGGACTAGCGGGATATTCTTACGAGCAGTACTTC. It translates to CASSQGLAGYSYEQYF.

Ten or more counts support this clonotype. The genes are TRBV7-9 and TRBJ2-7, with a weak D call TRBD2 (7 bases). This CDR3 has 14 amino acids. The V end lost 5 bases, the J end lost 4 bases, and 15 bases lay between the germline ends. Germline CDR1 SEHNR, CDR2 FQNEAQ (reference sequence). The CDR3 region has the DNA TGTGCCAGCAGCATCGGGGGCGGGAGTTACGAGCAGTACTTC. This codes for CASSIGGGSYEQYF.

This clonotype has just a few counts. The J gene is TRBJ2-7, the V gene TRBV4-2, with D possibly TRBD2 on 6 matching bases. CDR1 LGHNA and CDR2 YNFKEQ come from the germline V gene. The V and J ends lost 0 bases and 2 bases respectively, with 14 bases between them. The CDR3 sequence is 16 residues long. For the CDR3, the DNA is TGTGCCAGCAGCCAAGAGGCACTAGCCACTCCCTACGAGCAGTACTTC. Protein product: CASSQEALATPYEQYF.

This clonotype turned up a few times. The chain links TRBV9 to TRBJ2-7; 7 positions match TRBD2. V was pared by 1 base and J by 3 bases, with 4 bases of the junction left unmatched. The CDR3 has 14 residues. Germline CDR1 SGDLS, CDR2 YYNGEE. CDR3 in DNA: TGTGCCAGCAGCGTATCTGGGGAGGGCTACGAGCAGTACTTC. It is translated as CASSVSGEGYEQYF.

V usage is TRBV6-5 and J usage is TRBJ2-2, with D unresolved. Trimming shortened V by 2 bases and J by 1 base, and 17 bases separated the two germline ends. This CDR3 spans 18 amino acids. Germline-derived CDR1 and CDR2 are MNHEY and SVGAGI. The CDR3 nucleotides read TGTGCCAGCAGTTACGAGGCCGAGAACATAGAGAACACCGGGGAGCTGTTTTTT. It translates to CASSYEAENIENTGELFF.

J is TRBJ2-1 and V is TRBV18; no clear D gene. Germline V gives CDR1 KGHSH, CDR2 LQKENI. The CDR3 loop spans 14 amino acids. V lost 3 bases to trimming and J lost 7 bases, with 13 bases between them. CDR3 residues: CASSPGSWANEQFF. Here the CDR3 DNA reads TGTGCCAGCTCACCTGGGTCTTGGGCTAATGAGCAGTTCTTC.

A note on this clonotype: This may be a read error, as it is one base from a much larger clone. The CDR3 does not end in the conserved phenylalanine or tryptophan, so this is likely a read error. The chain has TRBV29-1 and TRBJ2-5; 9 bases are a match to TRBD1. In germline, CDR1 is SQVTM, CDR2 ANQGSEA. The J segment lost 5 bases and the V segment lost 0 bases, leaving 19 bases of the junction unmatched. The CDR3 runs to 19 residues. The CDR3 spells CSVEDFEGTGSRAPETQYS. The CDR3, as DNA: TGCAGCGTTGAAGATTTTGAAGGGACAGGGTCTCGAGCCCCCGAGACCCAGTACTCC.

In this sample, this clonotype turned up a few times. The rearrangement links TRBV5-1 to TRBJ2-5, with 12 nucleotides matching TRBD1. Germline V CDR1 and CDR2: SGHRS, YFSETQ. The CDR3 sequence is 17 residues long. V shed 4 bases and J 2 bases; nucleotides not matched to a gene: 9. The CDR3 loop reads CASSQGQGAGMQETQYF. DNA for the CDR3: TGCGCCAGCAGCCAGGGACAGGGGGCTGGGATGCAAGAGACCCAGTACTTC.

The chain joins TRBV7-9 to TRBJ2-7; 11 bases map to TRBD1. Losses at the gene ends were 4 bases for V and 7 bases for J; bases not matched to a gene: 9. This CDR3 is 15 amino acids long. The germline V gene has CDR1 SEHNR and CDR2 FQNEAQ (reference sequence). CDR3 region: CASSSGQGALREQYF. The CDR3, as DNA: TGTGCCAGCAGCTCAGGACAGGGGGCATTACGGGAGCAGTACTTC.

The chain joins TRBV6-1 to TRBJ2-1; no clear D gene. V dropped 2 bases and J dropped 6 bases, with 17 bases sitting between them. CDR3 length equals 16 residues. Per germline, CDR1 MNHNS and CDR2 SASEGT. The CDR3 here is CASSEKKSSRLNEQFF. DNA for the CDR3: TGTGCCAGCAGTGAAAAAAAATCTTCACGCCTCAATGAGCAGTTCTTC.

The V call is TRBV19, the J call TRBJ1-6, with 10 nucleotides matching TRBD1. This CDR3 is 15 amino acids long. Germline CDR1 LNHDA, CDR2 SQIVND (reference sequence). The ends lost 1 base at V and 7 bases at J; junction bases unmatched: 1. The CDR3 region is CASSIGDRGNSPLHF. The CDR3 DNA is TGTGCCAGTAGTATAGGGGACAGGGGAAATTCACCCCTCCACTTT. The whole variable domain, remainder taken from reference TRBV19 and TRBJ1-6, is DGGITQSPKYLFRKEGQNVTLSCEQNLNHDAMYWYRQDPGQGLRLIYYSQIVNDFQKGDIAEGYSVSREKKESFPLTVTSAQKNPTAFYLCASSIGDRGNSPLHFGNGTRLTVT.

Notes on this clonotype: Given a much more abundant clone one base away, this may be a read error. The chain links TRBV5-3 to TRBJ1-1; 7 nucleotides align to TRBD1. TRBV5-3 belongs to the ORF category, with a function that is uncertain. The CDR3 is 15 amino acids. The DNA for the CDR3 is TGTGCCAGCAGCTTATCCGGGACAGTGAGCACTGAAGCTTTCTTT. Translation gives CASSLSGTVSTEAFF.

This clonotype showed up just a few times. The CDR3: CASSLFDGNTEAFF. The CDR3 DNA follows: TGTGCCAGCAGTTTATTCGACGGGAACACTGAAGCTTTCTTT. The rearrangement joins TRBV27 to TRBJ1-1; D remains unclear. Germline V gene lookup returns CDR1 MNHEY and CDR2 SMNVEV (reference sequence). CDR3 size: 14 residues. V lost 1 base to trimming and J lost 1 base, with 7 bases between them.

This chain joins TRBV7-2 and TRBJ2-7; 14 nucleotides line up with TRBD2. Trimming took 0 bases from V and 5 from J; bases not matched to a gene: 3. This CDR3 is 16 amino acids long. Germline CDR1 reads SGHTA; CDR2 reads FQGNSA. The CDR3 sequence: CASSLAGLAGVDEQYF. The CDR3 nucleotides are TGTGCCAGCAGCTTAGCGGGACTAGCGGGAGTTGACGAGCAGTACTTC.

This clonotype was seen more than once but under ten times. This rearrangement joins TRBV28 to TRBJ1-1, with D unresolved. Trimming pared 3 bases from V and 4 bases from J, leaving 9 bases between. Germline loops: CDR1 MDHEN, CDR2 SYDVKM. CDR3 length: 13 amino acids. This CDR3 is CASSFIVSTEAFF. CDR3 sequence (DNA): TGTGCCAGCAGTTTTATCGTAAGCACTGAAGCTTTCTTT.